Each of the 10 T cell receptor beta chains below was sequenced from the same sample in a study of blood T cell repertoires in COVID-19 (dated by TCRdb to 2018 to 2020). To prepare the library, the immunoSEQ multiplex PCR assay was applied. What TCRdb holds here is the immuneACCESS table cut down to in-frame rearrangements. Part of the clones is not present; checked against another copy, under half of the missing clones reflect an unresolved V gene, and the others are unexplained. The sample yields about 120,000 clones; 85% were counted once. The ten largest clones capture roughly 11% of the sample. Sequenced input: peripheral blood. These receptors all come from an elderly man with acute or convalescent COVID-19.

V and J are TRBV15 and TRBJ2-7; 9 nucleotides align to TRBD2. The CDR3 extends over 17 amino acids. Germline trimming cut 0 bases from V and 0 bases from J; bases unmatched to any gene: 6. Looked up from germline, CDR1 is LNHNV and CDR2 is YYDKDF (reference sequence). The CDR3 here is CATSRETSGYYSYEQYF. The CDR3, as DNA: TGTGCCACCAGCAGAGAAACTAGCGGGTACTACTCCTACGAGCAGTACTTC.

This clone was picked up one time. The chain couples TRBV6-5 to TRBJ1-4; possibly TRBD1 for D (6 bases). Germline V lookup: CDR1 MNHEY, CDR2 SVGAGI. The V end was cut by 2 bases, the J end by 8 bases, with 9 bases between. The CDR3 runs to 13 residues. The CDR3 DNA is TGTGCCAGCAGTTACACCGACAGGGAAAAACTGTTTTTT. Translated, it gives CASSYTDREKLFF.

The chain couples TRBV3-1 (or the pseudogene TRBV3-2) to TRBJ1-1, with 7 bases that match TRBD1. CDR1 LGHDT and CDR2 YNNKEL come from the germline V gene (reference sequence). This CDR3 comprises 14 residues. Trimming took 2 bases from V and 5 from J; bases not matched to a gene: 5. As DNA, the CDR3 is TGTGCCAGCAGCCAATTAGGGGGCTTGACTGAAGCTTTCTTT. It yields the protein CASSQLGGLTEAFF.

The genes are TRBV18 and TRBJ1-2; 10 bases are shared with TRBD1. The CDR3 extends over 15 amino acids. The junction had 9 bases not matched to a gene; V was cut back by 3 bases and J by 8 bases. Looked up from germline, CDR1 is KGHSH and CDR2 is LQKENI. DNA of the CDR3: TGTGCCAGCTCACCGTCGACAGGGGGCGGCAACGGCTACACCTTC. Its protein is CASSPSTGGGNGYTF. Full variable domain (rest looked up from reference TRBV18 and TRBJ1-2): NAGVMQNPRHLVRRRGQEARLRCSPMKGHSHVYWYRQLPEEGLKFMVYLQKENIIDESGMPKERFSAEFPKEGPSILRIQQVVRGDSAAYFCASSPSTGGGNGYTFGSGTRLTVV.

The J gene is TRBJ1-1, the V gene TRBV9, with 8 bases lining up with TRBD1. CDR1 SGDLS and CDR2 YYNGEE come from the germline V gene. This CDR3 has 15 amino acids. The ends lost 3 bases at V and 5 bases at J; junction bases unmatched: 9. Written as DNA, the CDR3 is TGTGCCAGCAGCGCTTCCGGGACAGGAGTGACTGAAGCTTTCTTT. Translated, it gives CASSASGTGVTEAFF.

The chain carries TRBV29-1 and TRBJ2-7, with D tentatively TRBD2 (6 bases). Germline loops: CDR1 SQVTM, CDR2 ANQGSEA. The germline V and J ends were trimmed by 6 bases and 6 bases, with 18 bases remaining between them. The CDR3 totals 13 residues. The CDR3 DNA sequence: TGCAGCGTCTCGGGACTGCTCTGGAGCGAGCAGTACTTC. It encodes CSVSGLLWSEQYF.

The chain joins TRBV2 to TRBJ2-5; TRBD2 aligns across 12 bases. Germline CDR1 and CDR2: SNHLY and FYNNEI. V lost 6 bases and J lost 4; bases outside the gene matches: 12. The CDR3 has 17 amino acids. The CDR3 loop is CASRALPGLAGRETQYF. The CDR3 DNA is TGTGCCAGCAGAGCACTTCCGGGACTAGCGGGCCGAGAGACCCAGTACTTC.

This clone was seen a single time. The chain is built from TRBV7-2 and TRBJ2-1, with TRBD2 as a possible D gene (6 bases). Germline CDR1 reads SGHTA; CDR2 reads FQGNSA. The V end lost 10 bases, the J end lost 7 bases, and 29 bases lay between the germline ends. This CDR3 contains 17 residues. The CDR3 spells CATIPSGLTNMRNEQFF. As DNA, the CDR3 is TGTGCCACCATACCCTCGGGACTCACCAACATGAGGAATGAGCAGTTCTTC.

This clone was found once. The chain employs TRBV18 and TRBJ2-7; 11 nucleotides line up with TRBD1. J was trimmed by 4 bases and V by 4 bases; bases with no gene match: 3. This CDR3 spans 14 amino acids. Germline CDR1 and CDR2: KGHSH and LQKENI. CDR3 region: CASSQGQGGYEQYF. For the CDR3, the DNA is TGTGCCAGCTCACAGGGACAGGGGGGATACGAGCAGTACTTC.

This sequence joins TRBV4-1 and TRBJ1-5; a possible D gene is TRBD1 (5 bases). V was clipped by 0 bases and J by 7 bases, with 10 bases between them. The V gene's germline CDR1 is MGHRA and CDR2 YSYEKL. CDR3 size: 14 residues. The CDR3 here is CASSQDKGAQPQHF. The DNA for the CDR3 is TGCGCCAGCAGCCAAGATAAAGGGGCCCAGCCCCAGCATTTT.